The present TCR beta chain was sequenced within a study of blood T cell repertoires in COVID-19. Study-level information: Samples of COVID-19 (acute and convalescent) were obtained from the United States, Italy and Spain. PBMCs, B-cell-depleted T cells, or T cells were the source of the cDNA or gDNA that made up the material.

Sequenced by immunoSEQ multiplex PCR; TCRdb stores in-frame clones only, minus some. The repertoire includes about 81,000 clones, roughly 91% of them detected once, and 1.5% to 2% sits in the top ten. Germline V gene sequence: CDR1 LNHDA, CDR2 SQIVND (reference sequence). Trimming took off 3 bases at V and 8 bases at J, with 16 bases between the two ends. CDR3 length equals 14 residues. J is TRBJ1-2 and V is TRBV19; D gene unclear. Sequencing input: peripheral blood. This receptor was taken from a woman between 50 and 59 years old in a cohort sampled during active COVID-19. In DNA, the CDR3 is TGTGCCAGTAGTATCAGGACGGATCGGGGAGGCTACACCTTC. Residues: CASSIRTDRGGYTF.